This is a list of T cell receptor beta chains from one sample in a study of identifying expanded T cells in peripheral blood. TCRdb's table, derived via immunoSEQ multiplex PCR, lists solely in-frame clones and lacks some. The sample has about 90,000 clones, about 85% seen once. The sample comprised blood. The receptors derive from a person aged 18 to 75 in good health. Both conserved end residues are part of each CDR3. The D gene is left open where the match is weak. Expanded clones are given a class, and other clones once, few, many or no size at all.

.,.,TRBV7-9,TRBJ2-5,CASSPPLQETQYF,TGTGCCAGCAGCCCGCCGCTCCAAGAGACCCAGTACTTC
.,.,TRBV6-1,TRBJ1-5,CASSERVISNQPQHF,TGTGCCAGCAGTGAAAGGGTAATTAGCAATCAGCCCCAGCATTTT
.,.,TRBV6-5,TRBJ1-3,CASKGRNTIYF,TGTGCCAGCAAGGGTCGCAACACCATATATTTT
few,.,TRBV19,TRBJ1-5,CASSGVIGEPQHF,TGTGCCAGTAGTGGGGTCATCGGAGAGCCCCAGCATTTT
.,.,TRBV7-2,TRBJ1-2,CASSSAQGTYGYTF,TGTGCCAGCAGCTCAGCCCAAGGGACCTATGGCTACACCTTC
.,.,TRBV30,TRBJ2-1,CALGLGRAYEQFF,TGTGCCCTAGGTTTGGGGCGGGCCTATGAGCAGTTCTTC
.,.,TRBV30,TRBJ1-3,CAWSRVRGQERLMTGNTIYF,TGTGCCTGGAGTCGAGTCCGGGGTCAGGAGAGACTTATGACTGGAAACACCATATATTTT
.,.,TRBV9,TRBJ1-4,CASSSTGSNEKLFF,TGTGCCAGCAGCAGCACAGGGAGTAATGAAAAACTGTTTTTT
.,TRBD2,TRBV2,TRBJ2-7,CASSTGTSGAHEQYF,TGTGCCAGCAGTACAGGGACTAGCGGGGCCCACGAGCAGTACTTC
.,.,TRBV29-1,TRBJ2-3,CSVGGKASDTQYF,TGCAGCGTTGGCGGCAAAGCATCAGATACGCAGTATTTT
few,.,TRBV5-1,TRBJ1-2,CASSLDSGLEGYTF,TGCGCCAGCAGCTTGGATTCTGGGCTCGAGGGCTACACCTTC
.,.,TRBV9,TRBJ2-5,CASSPGGAGRSPRLQETQYF,TGTGCCAGCAGCCCGGGCGGAGCGGGCCGGTCGCCACGCCTCCAAGAGACCCAGTACTTC
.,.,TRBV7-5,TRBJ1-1,CASNSLGTDLGAFF,TGTGCCAGCAACTCACTAGGGACGGACCTTGGGGCTTTCTTT
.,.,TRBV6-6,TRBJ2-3,CASSYSSQNTDTQYF,TGTGCCAGCAGTTACTCGTCGCAGAACACAGATACGCAGTATTTT
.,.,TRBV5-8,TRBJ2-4,CASSFGVDAKNIQYF,TGTGCCAGCAGCTTCGGGGTGGATGCCAAAAACATTCAGTACTTC
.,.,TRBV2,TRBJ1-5,CASSEQRNQPQHF,TGTGCCAGCAGTGAACAACGAAATCAGCCCCAGCATTTT
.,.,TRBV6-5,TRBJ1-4,CASRFQGGTNEKLFF,TGTGCCAGCAGATTCCAAGGGGGGACTAATGAAAAACTGTTTTTT
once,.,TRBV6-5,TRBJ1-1,CASSYGHHTEAFF,TGTGCCAGCAGTTACGGACACCACACTGAAGCTTTCTTT
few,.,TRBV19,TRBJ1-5,CASSFLDGNQPQHF,TGTGCCAGTAGTTTTTTGGACGGCAATCAGCCCCAGCATTTT
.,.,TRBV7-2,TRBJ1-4,CASSPRGMHEKLFF,TGTGCCAGCAGCCCTCGAGGGATGCATGAAAAACTGTTTTTT
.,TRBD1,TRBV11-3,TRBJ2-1,CASSLGQEYNEQFF,TGTGCCAGCAGCTTGGGACAGGAGTACAATGAGCAGTTCTTC
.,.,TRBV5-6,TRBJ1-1,CASSLWGHTEAFF,TGTGCCAGCAGCTTGTGGGGACACACTGAAGCTTTCTTT
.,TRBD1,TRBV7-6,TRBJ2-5,CASSPRTGEEGETQYF,TGTGCCAGCAGCCCTAGGACAGGGGAGGAGGGGGAGACCCAGTACTTC
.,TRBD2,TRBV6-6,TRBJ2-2,CASRGLAGETGELFF,TGTGCCAGCAGGGGACTAGCGGGGGAAACCGGGGAGCTGTTTTTT
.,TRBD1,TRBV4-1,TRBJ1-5,CASSQGQGGFQPQHF,TGCGCCAGCAGCCAGGGACAGGGAGGTTTTCAGCCCCAGCATTTT
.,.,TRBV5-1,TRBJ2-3,CASSLLQVGTDTQYF,TGCGCCAGCAGCTTGCTGCAAGTGGGCACAGATACGCAGTATTTT
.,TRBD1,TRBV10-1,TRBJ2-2,CASSLDRGGTGELFF,TGCGCCAGCAGCTTAGACAGGGGAGGAACCGGGGAGCTGTTTTTT
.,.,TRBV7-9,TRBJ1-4,CASSPALGRLNEKLFF,TGTGCCAGCAGCCCCGCCCTGGGACGGCTAAATGAAAAACTGTTTTTT
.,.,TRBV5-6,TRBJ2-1,CASSPDPYNEQFF,TGTGCCAGCAGCCCGGACCCCTACAATGAGCAGTTCTTC
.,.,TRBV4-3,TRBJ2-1,CASSQESGRYNEQFF,TGCGCCAGCAGCCAAGAATCGGGGCGGTACAATGAGCAGTTCTTC
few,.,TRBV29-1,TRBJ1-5,CSVRDSNQPQHF,TGCAGCGTGAGGGACAGCAATCAGCCCCAGCATTTT
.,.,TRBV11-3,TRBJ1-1,CASKRVMDTEAFF,TGTGCCAGCAAAAGGGTCATGGACACTGAAGCTTTCTTT
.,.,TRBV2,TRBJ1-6,CASSDRTPSSYNSPLHF,TGTGCCAGCAGTGATAGGACACCAAGCTCCTATAATTCACCCCTCCACTTT
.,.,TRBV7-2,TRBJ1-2,CASSAQIGQGDGYTF,TGTGCCAGCAGCGCTCAAATCGGGCAGGGAGACGGCTACACCTTC
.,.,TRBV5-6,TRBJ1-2,CASSSRRTGLRMLGYTF,TGTGCCAGCAGCTCGAGACGTACAGGGTTGAGGATGTTGGGCTACACCTTC
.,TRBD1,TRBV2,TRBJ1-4,CASREIYRGVGTNEKLFF,TGTGCCAGCCGGGAGATATACAGGGGAGTGGGGACTAATGAAAAACTGTTTTTT
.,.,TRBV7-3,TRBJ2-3,CASSLGSYVDTQYF,TGTGCCAGCAGCTTAGGTAGCTACGTAGATACGCAGTATTTT
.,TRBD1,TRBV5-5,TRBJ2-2,CASRSRDRGSAGELFF,TGTGCCAGCAGGTCCCGGGACAGGGGGTCCGCCGGGGAGCTGTTTTTT
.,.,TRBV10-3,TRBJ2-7,CAISGSPGYEQYF,TGTGCCATCAGTGGTTCACCTGGTTACGAGCAGTACTTC
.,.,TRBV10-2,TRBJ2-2,CASINAGELFF,TGCGCCAGCATAAACGCCGGGGAGCTGTTTTTT
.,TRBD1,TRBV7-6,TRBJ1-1,CASSLSGTGGENTEAFF,TGTGCCAGCAGCCTATCCGGGACAGGGGGGGAGAACACTGAAGCTTTCTTT
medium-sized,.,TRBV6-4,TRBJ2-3,CASSDSTTDTQYF,TGTGCCAGCAGTGACTCGACCACAGATACGCAGTATTTT
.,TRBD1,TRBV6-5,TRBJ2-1,CASSYSVGQGVKQFF,TGTGCCAGCAGTTACTCCGTTGGACAGGGGGTTAAGCAGTTCTTC